The rows below give T cell receptor beta chains drawn from one sample of a study of blood T cell repertoires in COVID-19. Generated by immunoSEQ multiplex PCR, the TCRdb table keeps only in-frame clones and is missing some. The table lists around 150,000 clones, 84% of them singletons. The sequenced sample was peripheral blood. The source is a human donor in a cohort sampled during active COVID-19. Each CDR3 is given with its conserved first and last residue.

>TRBJ2-3|TRBV10-1
CASSDPGGGHLSNTQYF
>TRBJ1-5|TRBV4-1
CASSQGALREPQHF
>TRBJ2-7|TRBV5-1
CASSLVGTGGGEQYF
>TRBJ2-2|TRBV5-6
CASSLFGTANTGELFF
>TRBJ2-5|TRBV6-6
CASSSAGTGRETQYF
>TRBJ2-5|TRBV3-1/TRBV3-2
CASSQGLARETQYF
>TRBJ2-2|TRBV6-5
CASSYSRVNTGELFF
>TRBJ2-3|TRBV9
CASSPTGGGTGGDTQYF
>TRBJ2-3|TRBV5-6
CASSRFSGATDTQYF
>TRBJ1-6|TRBV28
CASSLGTGPYPTPLHF
>TRBJ1-1|TRBV19
CASSLQGQSNTEAFF
>TRBJ1-1|TRBV7-2
CASSSIGGQEEAFF
>TRBJ2-2|TRBV21-1
CASRSTDRGYTGELFF
>TRBJ1-2|TRBV6-5
CASTRSLVRPYGYTF
>TRBJ1-1|TRBV5-1
CASSLGGTGAANTEAFF
>TRBJ1-2|TRBV30
CASRTRHRDRNNYGYTF
>TRBJ2-7|TRBV5-1
CASSSGLAGGHYEQYF
>TRBJ1-3|TRBV3-1/TRBV3-2
CASSQKQGSGNTIYF
>TRBJ2-2|TRBV9
CASSVWARGPNTGELFF
>TRBJ1-2|TRBV7-9
CASSLASQGNGYTF
>TRBJ2-7|TRBV24-1
CATSDSRDRGPYEQYF
>TRBJ1-1|TRBV25-1
CASSELSNTEAFF
>TRBJ2-5|TRBV9
CASSVSAGGRETQYF
>TRBJ1-2|TRBV12-3/TRBV12-4
CASSLARSNGYTF
>TRBJ2-7|TRBV7-8
CASSFKQGSDEQYF
>TRBJ2-1|TRBV7-2
CASSLGAGVETQFF
>TRBJ1-1|TRBV5-4
CASSSQLSGAEAFF
>TRBJ1-3|TRBV7-2
CASSYGHLSGNTIYF
>TRBJ2-1|TRBV4-2
CASSQVTGGGAGEQFF
>TRBJ2-2|TRBV5-1
CASSLGLASLRTGELFF
>TRBJ1-2|TRBV5-6
CASSLGTGYGYTF
>TRBJ2-1|TRBV3-1/TRBV3-2
CASSQTAGGSYNEQFF
>TRBJ2-7|TRBV3-1/TRBV3-2
CASSQVETSGGADYGQYF
>TRBJ1-4|TRBV18
CASSPWAGMDEKLFF
>TRBJ2-2|TRBV29-1
CSASGTADTGELFF
>TRBJ1-1|TRBV6-5
CASSSRGTPAEAFF
>TRBJ1-2|TRBV7-9
CASSLTKSGTTIGYTF
>TRBJ1-3|TRBV7-9
CASSLLQGAAGNTIYF
>TRBJ1-1|TRBV30
CAWSYRANTEAFF
>TRBJ1-5|TRBV7-8
CASSPGQGKDQPQHF
>TRBJ2-3|TRBV7-7
CASSSSPNRDTQYF
>TRBJ2-7|TRBV3-1/TRBV3-2
CASSQDPSLHSYEQYF
>TRBJ2-3|TRBV19
CASSIDSLGGDTQYF
>TRBJ2-3|TRBV19
CASIERGTDTQYF
>TRBJ2-2|TRBV7-2
CASSLVGTGGPGELFF
>TRBJ1-2|TRBV2
CASSDPGEFYGYTF
>TRBJ2-7|TRBV2
CASSGQGATYEQYF
>TRBJ1-4|TRBV19
CASSISIANEKLFF
>TRBJ2-1|TRBV12-3/TRBV12-4
CASWGGQGNEQFF
>TRBJ2-7|TRBV6-1
CASSDLGGAAYEQYF
>TRBJ1-6|TRBV6-2/TRBV6-3
CASSYGTFRNSPLHF
>TRBJ1-1|TRBV5-4
CASSQAGRTEAFF
>TRBJ1-2|TRBV18
CASSPRGSDGYTF
>TRBJ1-3|TRBV30
CAWSVYARGTIYF
>TRBJ2-1|TRBV4-3
CASSQDLTGTRVNEQFF
>TRBJ1-6|TRBV6-5
CASGTGVGHSPLHF
>TRBJ1-5|TRBV9
CASSVGQGNQPQHF